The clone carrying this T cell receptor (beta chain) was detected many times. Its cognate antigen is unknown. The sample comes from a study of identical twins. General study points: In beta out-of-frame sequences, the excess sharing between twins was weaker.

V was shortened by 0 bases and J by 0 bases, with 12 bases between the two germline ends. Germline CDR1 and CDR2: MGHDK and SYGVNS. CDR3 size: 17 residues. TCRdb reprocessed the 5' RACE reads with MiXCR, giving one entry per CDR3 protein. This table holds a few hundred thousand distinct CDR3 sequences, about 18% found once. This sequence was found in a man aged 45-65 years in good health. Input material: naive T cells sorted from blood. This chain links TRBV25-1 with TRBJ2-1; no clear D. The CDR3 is CASSEYILASSYNEQFF. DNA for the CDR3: TGTGCCAGCAGTGAATATATTCTGGCGTCCTCCTACAATGAGCAGTTCTTC. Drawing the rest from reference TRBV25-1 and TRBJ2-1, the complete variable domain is EADIYQTPRYLVIGTGKKITLECSQTMGHDKMYWYQQDPGMELHLIHYSYGVNSTEKGDLSSESTVSRIRTEHFPLTLESARPSHTSQYLCASSEYILASSYNEQFFGPGTRLTVL.